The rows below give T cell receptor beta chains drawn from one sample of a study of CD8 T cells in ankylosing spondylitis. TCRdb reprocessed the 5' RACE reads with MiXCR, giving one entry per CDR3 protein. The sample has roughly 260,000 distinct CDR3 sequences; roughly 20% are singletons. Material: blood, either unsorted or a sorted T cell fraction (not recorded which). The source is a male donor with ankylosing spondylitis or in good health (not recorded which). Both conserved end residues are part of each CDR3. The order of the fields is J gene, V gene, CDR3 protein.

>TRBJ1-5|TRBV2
CASRGDRGNQPQHF
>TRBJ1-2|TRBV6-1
CASSPGRWNGYTF
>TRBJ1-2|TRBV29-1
CSVEDSGRNYGYTF
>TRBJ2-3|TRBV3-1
CASSQDWGSTQDTQYF
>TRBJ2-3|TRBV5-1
CASSSGQSTDTQYF
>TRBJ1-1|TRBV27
CASSWGGSTEAFF
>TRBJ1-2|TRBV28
CASSLWTGGGGYTF
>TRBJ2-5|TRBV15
CATSLSQGQETQYF
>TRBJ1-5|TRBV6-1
CASSSVGGGNQPQHF
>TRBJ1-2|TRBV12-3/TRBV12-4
CASSPSGLGYTF
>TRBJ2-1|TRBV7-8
CASSLGGSTPKGNEQFF
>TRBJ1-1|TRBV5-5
CASSLAHTTGNTEAFF
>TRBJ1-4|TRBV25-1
CASSGLPGKLFF
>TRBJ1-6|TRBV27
CASNKERDSPLHF
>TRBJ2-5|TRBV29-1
CSASGTIETQYF
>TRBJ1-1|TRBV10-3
CAISESPGGGTEAFF
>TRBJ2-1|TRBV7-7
CASSPGPNNEQFF
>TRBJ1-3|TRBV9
CASSVPDRAGNTIYF
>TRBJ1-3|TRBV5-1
CASSLGPQGASGNTIYF
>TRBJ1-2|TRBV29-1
CSVQLDDPFQANYGYTF
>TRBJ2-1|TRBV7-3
CASSPGIVSYNEQFF
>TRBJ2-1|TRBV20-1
CSAPDSRSYNEQFF
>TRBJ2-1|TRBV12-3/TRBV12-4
CASSLRGEKFF
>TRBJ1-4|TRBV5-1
CASGTGPLNEKLFF
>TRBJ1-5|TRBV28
CASSVAGRGNQPQHF
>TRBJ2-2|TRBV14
CASSQGFRLGGPNTGELFF
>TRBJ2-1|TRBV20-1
CSARDPLGGARRVFF
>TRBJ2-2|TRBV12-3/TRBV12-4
CASIQGTGELFF
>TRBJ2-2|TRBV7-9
CASSLPSTGELFF
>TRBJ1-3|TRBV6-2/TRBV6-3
CASSYRGDTIYF
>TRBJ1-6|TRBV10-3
CAISPRGPNSPLHF
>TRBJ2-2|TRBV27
CASRVEGGRTGELFF
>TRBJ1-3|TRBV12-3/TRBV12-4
CASSTTTGNTIYF
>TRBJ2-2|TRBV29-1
CSVEERHHRGLAGAVGELFF
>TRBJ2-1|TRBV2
CASSEWQGNEQFF
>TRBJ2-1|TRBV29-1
CSVDEGSGNEQFF
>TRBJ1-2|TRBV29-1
CSVDVGEGYTF
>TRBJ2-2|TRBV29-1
CSVGLGTRELFF
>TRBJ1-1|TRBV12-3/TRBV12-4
CASSLRGADTEAFF
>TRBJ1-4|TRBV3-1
CASSHRESSEKLFF
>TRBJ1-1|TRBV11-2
CASSLERTAWGTEAFF
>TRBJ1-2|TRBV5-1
CASRIDRISYGYTF
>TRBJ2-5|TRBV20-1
CSAPLAGTKETQYF
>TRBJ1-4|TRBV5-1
CASSLGQTTNEKLFF
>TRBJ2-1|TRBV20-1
CSARDLNVYNEQFF
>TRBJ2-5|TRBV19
CASGDRGRETQYF
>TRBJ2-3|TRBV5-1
CASGLVPPPTGPVGSDTQYF
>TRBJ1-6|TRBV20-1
CSARLAESSPLHF